The source of this T cell receptor beta chain is a study of radiotherapy plus CTLA-4 blockade in lung cancer. Looking at the study overall: Among enrolled patients, less than 20% responded and 31% achieved disease control. Notes on the study in general: Early blood T cell clone changes and increased post-radiation serum interferon-beta were reportedly the strongest response predictors. Radiotherapy was combined with ipilimumab, and tumor-derived TCR clones then expanded in blood.

Produced via immunoSEQ multiplex PCR; TCRdb's table is partial and in-frame only. The sample has 9,500 to 15,000 clones, around 80% seen once; the top ten hold roughly 29%. Ipilimumab CTLA-4 blockade and focal radiation were given to patients with chemo-refractory metastatic non-small-cell lung cancer. V was trimmed by 0 bases and J by 1 base, leaving 19 bases between them. CDR3 length equals 18 residues. Per germline, CDR1 SGHRS and CDR2 YFSETQ. Regarding this clone: Its target is not known.

The material was peripheral blood, obtained from a patient treated with radiotherapy plus ipilimumab. The chain combines TRBV5-1 with TRBJ1-1; D remains unclear. The TCR originated in a human donor with non-small cell lung cancer that progressed on radiotherapy plus ipilimumab. CDR3 region: CASSLEGRSVSGNTEAFF. DNA for the CDR3: TGCGCCAGCAGCTTGGAGGGCCGCTCGGTGAGTGGGAACACTGAAGCTTTCTTT.